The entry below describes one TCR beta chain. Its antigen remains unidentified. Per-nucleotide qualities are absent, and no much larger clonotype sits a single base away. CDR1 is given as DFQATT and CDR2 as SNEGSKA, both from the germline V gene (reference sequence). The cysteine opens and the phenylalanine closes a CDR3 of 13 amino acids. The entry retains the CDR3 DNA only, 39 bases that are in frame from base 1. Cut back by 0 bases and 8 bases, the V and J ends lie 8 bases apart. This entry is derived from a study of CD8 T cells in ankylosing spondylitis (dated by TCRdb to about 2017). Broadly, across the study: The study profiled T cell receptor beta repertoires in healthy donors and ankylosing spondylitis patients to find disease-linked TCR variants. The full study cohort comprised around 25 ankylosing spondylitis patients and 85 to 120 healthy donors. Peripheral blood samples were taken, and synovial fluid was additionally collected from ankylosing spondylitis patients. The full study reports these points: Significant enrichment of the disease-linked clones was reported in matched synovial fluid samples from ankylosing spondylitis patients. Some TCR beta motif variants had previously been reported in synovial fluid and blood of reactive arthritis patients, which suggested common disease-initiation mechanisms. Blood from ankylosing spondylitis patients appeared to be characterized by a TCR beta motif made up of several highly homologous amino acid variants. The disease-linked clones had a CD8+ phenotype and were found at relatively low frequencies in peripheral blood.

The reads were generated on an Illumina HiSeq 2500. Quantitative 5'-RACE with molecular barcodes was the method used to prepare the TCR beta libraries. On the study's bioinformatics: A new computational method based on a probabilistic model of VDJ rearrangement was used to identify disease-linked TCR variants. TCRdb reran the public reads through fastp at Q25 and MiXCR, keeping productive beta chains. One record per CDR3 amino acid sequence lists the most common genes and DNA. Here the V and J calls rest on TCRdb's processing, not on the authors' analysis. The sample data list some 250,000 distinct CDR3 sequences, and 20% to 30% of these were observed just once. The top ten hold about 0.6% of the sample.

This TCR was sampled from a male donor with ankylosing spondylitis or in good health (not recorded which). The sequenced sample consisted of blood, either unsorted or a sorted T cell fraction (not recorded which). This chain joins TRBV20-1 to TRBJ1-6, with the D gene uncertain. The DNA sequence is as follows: TGCAGTGCTAGAGATACACTCGATTCACCCCTCCACTTT. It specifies CSARDTLDSPLHF.